The count of the clone carrying this TCR beta chain is one. CDR1 and CDR2 (germline): KGHDR, SFDVKD. V dropped 6 bases and J dropped 4; count of bases not matched to a gene: 2. The CDR3 totals 13 residues. How the authors handled the data: Cell counts per sample came from amplifying reference gene primers. Sequencing was performed with immunoSEQ multiplex PCR; in TCRdb, only in-frame clones are kept and a portion is missing. Clone size and V and J calls were adopted from that table, with D and trimming inferred from the DNA. The sample lists under 350,000 clones; approximately 82% were seen once. This sample was included in a study of blood T cell repertoires in COVID-19. About the research overall: Acute and convalescent COVID-19 samples came from the United States, Italy and Spain. Sources were T cells, B-cell-depleted T cells, or PBMCs; the material itself was cDNA or gDNA.

Source material: peripheral blood. The chain combines TRBV24-1 with TRBJ2-3, with TRBD2 identical over 8 bases. This clonotype originated in a man in his 60s who had recovered from COVID-19. The CDR3 DNA reads TGTGCCACCAGTCGAGCGGGAGCAGATACGCAGTATTTT. Its translation: CATSRAGADTQYF.